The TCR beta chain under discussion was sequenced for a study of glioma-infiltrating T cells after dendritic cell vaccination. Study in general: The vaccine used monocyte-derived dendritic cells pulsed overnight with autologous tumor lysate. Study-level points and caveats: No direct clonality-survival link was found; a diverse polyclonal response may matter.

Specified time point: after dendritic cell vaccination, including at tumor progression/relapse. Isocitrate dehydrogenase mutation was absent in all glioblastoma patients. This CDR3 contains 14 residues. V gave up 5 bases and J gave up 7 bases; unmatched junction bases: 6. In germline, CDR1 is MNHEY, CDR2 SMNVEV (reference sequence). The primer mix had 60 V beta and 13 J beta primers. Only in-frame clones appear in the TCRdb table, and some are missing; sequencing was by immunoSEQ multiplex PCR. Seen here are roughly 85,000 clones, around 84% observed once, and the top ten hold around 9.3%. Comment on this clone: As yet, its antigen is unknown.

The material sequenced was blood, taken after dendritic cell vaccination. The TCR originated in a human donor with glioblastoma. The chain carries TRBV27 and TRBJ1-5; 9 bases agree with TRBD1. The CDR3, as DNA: TGTGCCAGCAGTCCGGGACAGGGTTGGCAGCCCCAGCATTTT. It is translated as CASSPGQGWQPQHF.